This T cell receptor (beta chain) comes out of a study of response to subunit inactivated influenza vaccine. Study-wide results and limits: Few new T cells, the authors suggested, are recruited by each seasonal influenza vaccination.

TCRdb passed the RT-PCR reads through MiXCR, listing each CDR3 protein once. The sample has some 800,000 distinct CDR3 sequences, 21% seen once. As to this clonotype: Its antigen is as yet unknown.

The length of the CDR3 is 16 residues. The germline V gene has CDR1 MNHNS and CDR2 SASEGT. V was cut by 7 bases and J by 0 bases, with 13 bases left in between. V gene TRBV6-1 combines with J gene TRBJ2-6; D possibly matches TRBD1 or TRBD2 (5 bases each). This sequence originates from a man between 50 and 59 years old who received an inactivated influenza vaccine. The sequences come from PBMCs from blood, collected approximately 5 days after vaccination. CDR3 nucleotide sequence: TGTGCCAGCAAGAGATCAGGGAGCTCTGGGGCCAACGTCCTGACTTTC. Translating it yields CASKRSGSSGANVLTF.